The present entry profiles one T cell receptor beta chain with its context. The antigen is unknown. This record belongs to a study of T cell responses to AZD1222 COVID-19 vaccine. Findings of the study overall: Spike as a whole was targeted by vaccine-associated CD4 TCRs, dominant at 160-218 and 743-854.

The method was immunoSEQ multiplex PCR; TCRdb's version includes in-frame clones alone and lacks a portion of them. The sample has 120,000 to 150,000 clones, roughly 88% seen once. Trimming removed 5 bases from V and 1 base from J, with 5 bases in between. From germline, CDR1 is GTSNPN and CDR2 SVGIG (reference sequence). The CDR3 has 11 amino acids. This chain joins TRBV30 and TRBJ1-1; D is undetermined. The sample here was peripheral blood, taken on day 0 of MenACWY control vaccination. The receptor was derived from an adult in good health. CDR3 residues: CAWDQNTEAFF. CDR3 DNA sequence: TGTGCCTGGGACCAGAACACTGAAGCTTTCTTT.